A selection of T cell receptor beta chains follows, all from one sample in a study of T cells in Graves' hyperthyroidism and ophthalmopathy. Each CDR3 protein is one row after TCRdb ran MiXCR on the multiplex PCR reads. The sample shows 200,000 to 250,000 distinct CDR3 sequences, about 16% of them seen only once. The sample consisted of blood. The receptors shown here come from a middle-aged man with Graves' hyperthyroidism. Both conserved end residues are part of each CDR3. Fields, in order: V gene, D gene, J gene, clone size, CDR3 DNA, CDR3 protein. A D gene is named only where the DNA matches it firmly. Clone size, where shown, is once, few, many, or a class for clones that have expanded.

>TRBV6-2/TRBV6-3|TRBD2|TRBJ2-1|.
TGTGCCAGCAGTTACCCCATTGGGAGTCCGGGACTAGCGGGGGGGCCGGACAATGAGCAGTTCTTC
CASSYPIGSPGLAGGPDNEQFF
>TRBV20-1|.|TRBJ1-3|few
TGCAGTGCCGCAAGGACAGCTGGAAACACCATATATTTT
CSAARTAGNTIYF
>TRBV5-4|TRBD1|TRBJ2-7|few
TGTGCCAGCAGCAGTCGGGACAGGGACTCCTACGAGCAGTACTTC
CASSSRDRDSYEQYF
>TRBV20-1|.|TRBJ1-4|few
TGCAGTGCTAGACTAGCAACTAATGAAAAACTGTTTTTT
CSARLATNEKLFF
>TRBV3-1|TRBD1|TRBJ2-3|many
TGTGCCAGCAGTCCTGGACAGGGGGAAGATACGCAGTATTTT
CASSPGQGEDTQYF
>TRBV7-3|TRBD2|TRBJ2-1|many
TGTGCCAGCAGCCCACCTAGCGGGGGGGCGGGGGAGCAGTTCTTC
CASSPPSGGAGEQFF
>TRBV28|.|TRBJ2-2|many
TGTGCCAGCAGTTCCGGGACGGCGAACACCGGGGAGCTGTTTTTT
CASSSGTANTGELFF
>TRBV11-2|.|TRBJ2-5|few
TGTGCCAGCAGCAATTTGGATGGAGGGACTCAGTACTTC
CASSNLDGGTQYF
>TRBV7-9|.|TRBJ2-1|.
TGTGCCAGCAGCCCAGAGACAGGCGGCCAGGACAATGAGCAGTTCTTC
CASSPETGGQDNEQFF
>TRBV28|.|TRBJ1-2|many
TGTGCCAGCAGGCCAATCTACAGGGTGCGTGGCTACACCTTC
CASRPIYRVRGYTF
>TRBV28|.|TRBJ1-1|.
TGTGCCAGCAGTTTATCAACGGCGACTTTCTTT
CASSLSTATFF
>TRBV20-1|.|TRBJ2-7|many
TGCAGTGCTAGGGGGGACCCGAGCTCCTACGAGCAGTACTTC
CSARGDPSSYEQYF
>TRBV5-1|.|TRBJ2-7|.
TGCGCCAGCAGCGCCGGCTGGGGAGAGCAGTACTTC
CASSAGWGEQYF
>TRBV6-1|TRBD1|TRBJ2-5|many
TGTGCCAGCAGTGAACCGGGGACAGGGGGCACAGAGACCCAGTACTTC
CASSEPGTGGTETQYF
>TRBV4-3|TRBD1|TRBJ2-1|few
TGCGCCAGCAGCCAAGATAGACAGGGTATCAACAATGAGCAGTTCTTC
CASSQDRQGINNEQFF
>TRBV5-8|.|TRBJ2-2|many
TGTGCCAGCAGCTTGGTGCGGGGGAACACCGGGGAGCTGTTTTTT
CASSLVRGNTGELFF
>TRBV9|.|TRBJ1-1|few
TGTGCCAGCAGCACCACTGGGGGACCGAACACTGAAGCTTTCTTT
CASSTTGGPNTEAFF
>TRBV5-1|.|TRBJ2-7|many
TGCGCCAGCAGCTTGGGGTATGGGTACGAGCAGTACTTC
CASSLGYGYEQYF
>TRBV12-3/TRBV12-4|.|TRBJ1-4|many
TGTGCCAGCGCAAATGAAAAACTGTTTTTT
CASANEKLFF
>TRBV7-9|.|TRBJ2-1|many
TGTGCCAGCTACCTCTCGGGTTTCAATGAGCAGTTCTTC
CASYLSGFNEQFF
>TRBV5-1|.|TRBJ1-1|.
TGCGCCAGCAGCGACGGAGACACTGAAGCTTTCTTT
CASSDGDTEAFF
>TRBV18|.|TRBJ2-7|few
TGTGCCAGCTCACCCCCCCAAGTTCGGGGGAGGCACGAGCAGTACTTC
CASSPPQVRGRHEQYF
>TRBV5-5|.|TRBJ1-2|many
TGTGCCAGCAGCTTTCGACTACAATCAGCCGACTATGGCTACACCTTC
CASSFRLQSADYGYTF
>TRBV28|TRBD1|TRBJ1-5|once
TGTGCCAGCAGTGACAGGGGGATTAGCAATCAGCCCCAGCATTTT
CASSDRGISNQPQHF
>TRBV30|.|TRBJ1-6|many
TGTGCCTGGGGAGGAATGTTGTGGCCAGAGGAAAGGGAAACTTCACCCCTCCACTTT
CAWGGMLWPEERETSPLHF
>TRBV27|.|TRBJ1-5|many
TGTGCCAGCAGACAAGGACAGAACAGCAATCAGCCCCAGCATTTT
CASRQGQNSNQPQHF
>TRBV2|.|TRBJ1-5|many
TGTGCCAGCAAGCAGGGGTCCGGGGATCAGCCCCAGCATTTT
CASKQGSGDQPQHF
>TRBV20-1|.|TRBJ1-1|many
TGCAGTGCTACCACAGAAAACTTGCGGACTGAAGCTTTCTTT
CSATTENLRTEAFF
>TRBV27|.|TRBJ1-3|.
TGTGCCAGCAAAGATCCAGGCGTCTCTGGAAACACCATATATTTT
CASKDPGVSGNTIYF
>TRBV4-3|TRBD2|TRBJ2-1|few
TGCGCCAGCAGCCTCACCGGGAGGGTTGATGGGAATGAGCAGTTCTTC
CASSLTGRVDGNEQFF
>TRBV2|.|TRBJ1-2|many
TGTGCCAGCAGTGAGGCAGGGCTTTCCTATGGCTACACCTTC
CASSEAGLSYGYTF
>TRBV28|.|TRBJ2-7|many
TGTGCCAGCAGTTCCACCCTGTACGAGCAGTACTTC
CASSSTLYEQYF
>TRBV7-8|.|TRBJ1-3|many
TGTGCCAGCAGCCTCGACGGTTACTCTGGAAACACCATATATTTT
CASSLDGYSGNTIYF
>TRBV6-1|TRBD1|TRBJ2-3|many
TGTGCCACCGTTGACAGGGACCATACGCAGTATTTT
CATVDRDHTQYF
>TRBV4-3|.|TRBJ2-3|.
TGCGCCAGCAGCCAAGAACTGGGGGCCACAGATACGCAGTATTTT
CASSQELGATDTQYF
>TRBV7-9|TRBD2|TRBJ2-7|many
TGTGCCAGCAGCTTAGCCGCTAGCGGGGGTTACGAGCAGTACTTC
CASSLAASGGYEQYF
>TRBV29-1|.|TRBJ2-7|.
TGCAGCGTTCAGGCTCTGAACGAGCAGTACTTC
CSVQALNEQYF
>TRBV2|.|TRBJ1-5|many
TGTGCCAGCAGTGAAGCGTATATAAATCAGCCCCAGCATTTT
CASSEAYINQPQHF
>TRBV7-2|.|TRBJ1-4|few
TGTGCCAGCAGCGCGGGACCGGGATCCGATGAAAAACTGTTTTTT
CASSAGPGSDEKLFF
>TRBV7-2|TRBD1|TRBJ2-2|.
TGTGCCAGCAGCTTAGCTGGACAGGGGACGAACACCGGGGAGCTGTTTTTT
CASSLAGQGTNTGELFF